The 21 T cell receptor beta chains below all came from one sample that was sequenced in a study of shared clonotypes between healthy human individuals. Sequencing used immunoSEQ multiplex PCR; TCRdb keeps in-frame clones, though not all of them. The sample yields a few million clones, roughly 92% seen once. The sample consisted of naive CD4+ T cells sorted from blood. Subset here: CD45RA+ positively selected. The source is a man between 18 and 29 years old in good health.

The V and J genes are TRBV4-3 and TRBJ1-5; unclear D gene. Trimming removed 4 bases at V and 0 bases at J, with 10 bases between. The germline V gene has CDR1 LGHNA and CDR2 YSLEER. The CDR3 is 15 amino acids. The CDR3 loop is CASSPSGGSNQPQHF. CDR3 in DNA: TGCGCCAGCAGCCCTAGTGGCGGTAGCAATCAGCCCCAGCATTTT.

The chain is built from TRBV7-9 and TRBJ1-1; D call uncertain. Trimming took off 3 bases at V and 6 bases at J, with 11 bases between the two ends. The CDR3 is made up of 13 amino acids. The V gene's germline CDR1 is SEHNR and CDR2 FQNEAQ (reference sequence). In nucleotides, the CDR3 is TGTGCCAGCAGCTTGTCACCTAACGCTGAAGCTTTCTTT. This translates into CASSLSPNAEAFF.

The rearrangement uses TRBV10-3 and TRBJ2-7; TRBD1 agrees at 7 bases. The CDR3 is 15 amino acids. Germline V gene sequence: CDR1 ENHRY, CDR2 SYGVKD. Trimming removed 11 bases from V and 3 bases from J; junction bases left unmatched: 16. CDR3 region: CAASETEGGFYEQYF. Written as DNA, the CDR3 is TGTGCCGCATCGGAGACAGAAGGGGGCTTCTACGAGCAGTACTTC.

The chain links TRBV27 to TRBJ2-7; a possible D gene is TRBD1 (5 bases). Trimming cost V 6 bases and J 1 base, with 13 bases left between them. This CDR3 has 14 residues. Germline values: CDR1 MNHEY, CDR2 SMNVEV (reference sequence). Here the CDR3 reads CASRHGQGSYEQYF. CDR3 bases: TGTGCCAGCAGACACGGGCAGGGTTCCTACGAGCAGTACTTC.

This rearrangement joins TRBV5-1 to TRBJ1-1; D is uncertain. The V end was cut by 2 bases, the J end by 1 base, with 12 bases between. Germline-derived CDR1 and CDR2 are SGHRS and YFSETQ. The CDR3 sequence is 15 residues long. This CDR3 reads CASSFTLSPNTEAFF. The CDR3 DNA reads as TGCGCCAGCAGCTTTACGTTGAGCCCGAACACTGAAGCTTTCTTT.

The chain recombines TRBV11-2 with TRBJ2-7, with 9 bases aligning to TRBD1. The V gene's germline CDR1 is SGHAT and CDR2 FQNNGV. The junction had 11 bases not matched to a gene; V was cut back by 5 bases and J by 12 bases. This CDR3 contains 13 residues. The CDR3 reads CASSTDRGAGSYF. The CDR3 DNA follows: TGTGCCAGCAGCACGGACAGGGGAGCTGGCTCGTACTTC.

This chain joins TRBV6-1 and TRBJ2-7, with 7 bases identical to TRBD1. The CDR3 runs to 12 residues. Per germline, CDR1 MNHNS and CDR2 SASEGT. Trimming cost V 6 bases and J 9 bases; bases outside gene matches: 8. CDR3 sequence: CASSLLTGRQYF. The CDR3 DNA is TGTGCCAGCAGCCTATTGACAGGGAGGCAGTACTTC.

For this clone: Other DNA sequences in this specimen translate into the identical CDR3. For the CDR3, the DNA is TGTGCCAGCAGTTTAAGCGTGATCTCTGGAAACACCATATATTTT. Protein product: CASSLSVISGNTIYF. The J gene is TRBJ1-3, the V gene TRBV28; no clear D gene. V lost 2 bases and J lost 0, with 8 bases in between. Germline-derived CDR1 and CDR2 are MDHEN and SYDVKM. CDR3 length: 15 residues.

The chain combines TRBV4-1 with TRBJ1-2; 7 bases agree with TRBD1. Germline assignment: CDR1 MGHRA and CDR2 YSYEKL. The CDR3 is made up of 15 amino acids. V dropped 4 bases and J dropped 7; count of bases not matched to a gene: 12. CDR3 nucleotide sequence: TGCGCCAGCAGCCCCGAAAGCACAGGGGCTCGTGGCTACACCTTC. As protein: CASSPESTGARGYTF.

This chain uses TRBV7-2 with TRBJ1-6; D ambiguous. In germline, CDR1 is SGHTA, CDR2 FQGNSA. V gave up 1 base and J gave up 9 bases, with 7 bases separating them. CDR3 length equals 13 residues. DNA of the CDR3: TGTGCCAGCAGCTTAGAGGTTTTTTCACCCCTCCACTTT. As protein: CASSLEVFSPLHF.

The gene calls are TRBV2 and TRBJ2-7; TRBD2 matches 9 bases. This CDR3 region has 15 residues. Trimming removed 2 bases from V and 0 bases from J; junction bases left unmatched: 2. Germline lookup yields CDR1 SNHLY and CDR2 FYNNEI. In DNA, the CDR3 is TGTGCCAGCAGTGAATTTAGCGGGAGCTCCTACGAGCAGTACTTC. Its translation is CASSEFSGSSYEQYF.

The chain joins TRBV28 to TRBJ1-6; D unclear. The CDR3 loop spans 12 amino acids. Germline lookup yields CDR1 MDHEN and CDR2 SYDVKM. The V end was cut by 10 bases, the J end by 10 bases, with 14 bases between. DNA for the CDR3: TGTGCCACTCCCGAGAGGGAATCACCCCTCCACTTT. Protein: CATPERESPLHF.

As to this clone: Other DNA sequences of this sample code for an identical CDR3. The V and J genes are TRBV6-5 and TRBJ1-2; 8 bases agree with TRBD1. The CDR3 totals 11 residues. V gave up 8 bases and J gave up 7 bases; unmatched junction bases: 3. CDR1 is MNHEY, CDR2 SVGAGI, per germline. The CDR3 bases are TGTGCCAGCTCAGGGGGCGGTGGCTACACCTTC. Amino acids: CASSGGGGYTF.

This chain links TRBV5-4 with TRBJ2-1; 12 bases align to TRBD2. Germline V CDR1 and CDR2: SGHNT, YYREEE (reference sequence). The CDR3 covers 18 residues. J was trimmed by 5 bases and V by 4 bases; bases with no gene match: 13. The CDR3 DNA reads as TGTGCCAGCAGCCCGGAAGGACTAGCGGGAATTGGGAACAATGAGCAGTTCTTC. This gives the protein CASSPEGLAGIGNNEQFF.

This rearrangement joins TRBV5-1 to TRBJ2-1, with 8 bases that match TRBD2. CDR3 length: 16 residues. Trimming removed 0 bases from V and 6 bases from J; junction bases left unmatched: 8. The germline gives CDR1 SGHRS, CDR2 YFSETQ. The CDR3 sequence: CASSLELAVGGNEQFF. The CDR3 nucleotides read TGCGCCAGCAGCTTGGAACTAGCGGTCGGGGGCAATGAGCAGTTCTTC.

The chain recombines TRBV30 with TRBJ2-7; D gene uncertain. The germline V gene has CDR1 GTSNPN and CDR2 SVGIG (reference sequence). V lost 2 bases, J lost 3 bases, and 8 bases lay in between. The CDR3 is 12 amino acids. DNA of the CDR3: TGTGCCTGGAGTCTCCTAAACTACGAGCAGTACTTC. Its protein is CAWSLLNYEQYF.

J is TRBJ2-7 and V is TRBV6-5; 8 nucleotides match TRBD1. Germline CDR1 is MNHEY and CDR2 is SVGAGI. Trimming at V came to 6 bases and at J to 5 bases, leaving 6 bases not matched to a gene. The CDR3 totals 13 residues. The CDR3 DNA reads as TGTGCCAGCAGAGAACAGGGGGTTAACGAGCAGTACTTC. This codes for CASREQGVNEQYF.

Notes on this clone: This sample also contains other DNA sequences that code for the same CDR3. The chain employs TRBV28 and TRBJ1-1, with no clear D. This CDR3 spans 11 amino acids. Trimming shortened V by 6 bases and J by 1 base, and 3 bases separated the two germline ends. The germline V gene has CDR1 MDHEN and CDR2 SYDVKM. Here the CDR3 reads CASSGNTEAFF. In DNA, the CDR3 is TGTGCCAGCAGCGGGAACACTGAAGCTTTCTTT. Filled out from reference TRBV28 and TRBJ1-1, the complete variable domain reads DVKVTQSSRYLVKRTGEKVFLECVQDMDHENMFWYRQDPGLGLRLIYFSYDVKMKEKGDIPEGYSVSREKKERFSLILESASTNQTSMYLCASSGNTEAFFGQGTRLTVV.

The V call is TRBV4-1, the J call TRBJ2-3; D remains unclear. The V end was cut by 0 bases, the J end by 4 bases, with 11 bases between. Germline CDR1 MGHRA, CDR2 YSYEKL. This CDR3 has 15 amino acids. This chain's CDR3 is CASSQDPSISDTQYF. The CDR3 region has the DNA TGCGCCAGCAGCCAAGATCCGAGCATCTCAGATACGCAGTATTTT.

This rearrangement joins TRBV5-1 to TRBJ2-2; TRBD2 aligns across 7 bases. The CDR3 runs 14 residues. The germline gives CDR1 SGHRS, CDR2 YFSETQ. J lost 6 bases, V lost 0 bases, and 2 bases had no gene match. The CDR3 here is CASSLGRGAGELFF. DNA of the CDR3: TGCGCCAGCAGCTTGGGACGGGGGGCCGGGGAGCTGTTTTTT.

This chain uses TRBV7-6 with TRBJ2-3; 13 bases map to TRBD2. CDR1 and CDR2 from the germline V gene are SGHVS and FNYEAQ. With V trimmed by 5 bases and J by 0 bases, 8 bases remained unmatched. The CDR3 is 18 amino acids. Here the CDR3 reads CASSVGTSGTPSTDTQYF. The CDR3 bases are TGTGCCAGCAGCGTGGGGACTAGCGGGACGCCTAGCACAGATACGCAGTATTTT.